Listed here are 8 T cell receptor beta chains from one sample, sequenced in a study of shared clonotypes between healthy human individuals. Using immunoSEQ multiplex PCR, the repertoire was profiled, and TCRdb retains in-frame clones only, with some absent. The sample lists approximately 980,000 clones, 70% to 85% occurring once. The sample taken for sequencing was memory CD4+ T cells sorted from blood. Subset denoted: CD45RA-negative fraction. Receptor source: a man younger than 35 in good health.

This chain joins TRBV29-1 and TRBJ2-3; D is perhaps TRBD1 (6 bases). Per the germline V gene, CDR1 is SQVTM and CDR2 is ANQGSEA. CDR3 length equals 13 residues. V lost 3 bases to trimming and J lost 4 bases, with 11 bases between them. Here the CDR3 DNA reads TGCAGCGTTGAGTTACAGGGAGCAGATACGCAGTATTTT. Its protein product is CSVELQGADTQYF.

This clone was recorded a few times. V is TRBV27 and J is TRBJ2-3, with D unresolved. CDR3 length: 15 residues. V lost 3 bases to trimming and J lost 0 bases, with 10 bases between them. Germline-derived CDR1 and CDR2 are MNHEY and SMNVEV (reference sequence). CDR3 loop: CASSLYLSSTDTQYF. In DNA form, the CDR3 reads TGTGCCAGCAGTTTGTATCTAAGTAGCACAGATACGCAGTATTTT.

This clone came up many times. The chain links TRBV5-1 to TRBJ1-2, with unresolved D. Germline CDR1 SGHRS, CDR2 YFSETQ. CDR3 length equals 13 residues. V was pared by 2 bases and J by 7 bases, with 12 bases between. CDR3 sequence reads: CASSLPKDGGYTF. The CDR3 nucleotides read TGCGCCAGCAGCTTACCCAAAGACGGTGGCTACACCTTC. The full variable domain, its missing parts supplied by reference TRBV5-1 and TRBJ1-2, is KAGVTQTPRYLIKTRGQQVTLSCSPISGHRSVSWYQQTPGQGLQFLFEYFSETQRNKGNFPGRFSGRQFSNSRSEMNVSTLELGDSALYLCASSLPKDGGYTFGSGTRLTVV.

CDR3: CAYRQAGVQEQYF. The CDR3 nucleotides read TGTGCCTATCGACAAGCGGGGGTTCAGGAGCAGTACTTC. The chain is built from TRBV30 and TRBJ2-7; 8 nucleotides agree with TRBD2. V dropped 7 bases and J dropped 7; count of bases not matched to a gene: 12. Germline lookup yields CDR1 GTSNPN and CDR2 SVGIG (reference sequence). The length of the CDR3 is 13 residues.

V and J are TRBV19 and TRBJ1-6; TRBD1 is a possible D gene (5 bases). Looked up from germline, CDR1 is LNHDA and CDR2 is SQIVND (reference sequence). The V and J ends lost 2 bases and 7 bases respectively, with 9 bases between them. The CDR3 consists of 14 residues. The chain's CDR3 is CASSITGTNSPLHF. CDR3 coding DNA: TGTGCCAGTAGTATAACGGGGACGAATTCACCCCTCCACTTT.

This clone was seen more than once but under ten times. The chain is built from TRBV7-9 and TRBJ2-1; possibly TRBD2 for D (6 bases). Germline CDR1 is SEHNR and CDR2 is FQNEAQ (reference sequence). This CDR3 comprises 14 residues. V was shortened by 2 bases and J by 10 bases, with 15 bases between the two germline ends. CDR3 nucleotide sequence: TGTGCCAGCAGCTTACTGGTACTAGCAAAAGAGCAGTTCTTC. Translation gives CASSLLVLAKEQFF.

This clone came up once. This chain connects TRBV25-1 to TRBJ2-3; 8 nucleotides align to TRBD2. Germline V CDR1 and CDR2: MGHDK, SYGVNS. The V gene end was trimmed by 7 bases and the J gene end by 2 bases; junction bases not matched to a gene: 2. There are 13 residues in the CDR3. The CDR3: CASNGGATDTQYF. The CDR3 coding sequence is TGTGCCAGCAACGGGGGGGCCACAGATACGCAGTATTTT.

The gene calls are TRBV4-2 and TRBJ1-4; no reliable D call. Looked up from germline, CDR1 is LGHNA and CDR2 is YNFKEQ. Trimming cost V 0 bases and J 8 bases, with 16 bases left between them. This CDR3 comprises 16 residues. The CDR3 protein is CASSQELARPWEKLFF. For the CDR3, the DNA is TGTGCCAGCAGCCAAGAGCTCGCCAGGCCGTGGGAAAAACTGTTTTTT.